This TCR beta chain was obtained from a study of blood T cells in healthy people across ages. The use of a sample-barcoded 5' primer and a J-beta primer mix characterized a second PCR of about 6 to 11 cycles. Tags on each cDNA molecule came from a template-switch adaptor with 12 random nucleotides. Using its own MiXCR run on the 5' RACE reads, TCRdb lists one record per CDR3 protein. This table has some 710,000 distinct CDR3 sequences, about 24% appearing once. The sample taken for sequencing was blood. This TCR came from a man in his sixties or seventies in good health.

In DNA form, the CDR3 reads TGTGCCAGCAGTTCCCCCGACAGTAACTATGGCTACACCTTC. Translation: CASSSPDSNYGYTF. The chain is built from TRBV6-6 and TRBJ1-2, with TRBD1 as a possible D gene (5 bases). The CDR3 length is 14 residues. In germline, CDR1 is MNHNY, CDR2 SVGAGI (reference sequence). V was clipped by 4 bases and J by 1 base, with 10 bases between them.